The source of this T cell receptor beta chain is a study of cytomegalovirus exposure and HLA in healthy donors. The study's findings and limits: According to a subsequent analysis, TCR clusters identified in the first cohort showed a tendency to co-occur across the 120 or so validation repertoires. Researchers counted around 160 TCR beta chains as cytomegalovirus-associated.

Produced via immunoSEQ multiplex PCR; TCRdb's table is partial and in-frame only. The profile shows some 180,000 clones, roughly nine tenths of them singletons. Worth noting for this clone: Its cognate antigen is unknown.

The CDR3 contains 12 residues. Germline V CDR1 and CDR2: SGHNT, YYREEE (reference sequence). The V end was cut by 2 bases, the J end by 3 bases, with 5 bases between. This chain connects TRBV5-4 to TRBJ1-1, with D unresolved. The specimen was PBMCs. This TCR came from a man aged 25 to 45 in good health and CMV-seropositive. CDR3 sequence reads: CASSFIDTEAFF. In DNA form, the CDR3 reads TGTGCCAGCAGCTTCATAGACACTGAAGCTTTCTTT. The complete variable domain, with remaining parts taken from reference TRBV5-4 and TRBJ1-1, reads ETGVTQSPTHLIKTRGQQVTLRCSSQSGHNTVSWYQQALGQGPQFIFQYYREEENGRGNFPPRFSGLQFPNYSSELNVNALELDDSALYLCASSFIDTEAFFGQGTRLTVV.